These 25 T cell receptor beta chains were sequenced from one sample in a study of CD8 T cells in ankylosing spondylitis. Using its own MiXCR run on the 5' RACE reads, TCRdb lists one record per CDR3 protein. The data show under 15,000 distinct CDR3 sequences, about 2.7% seen once. The specimen was blood, either unsorted or a sorted T cell fraction (not recorded which). These receptors originate from a male donor with ankylosing spondylitis or in good health (not recorded which).

This clonotype ranks as large. This chain uses TRBV9 with TRBJ2-7; the D gene is possibly TRBD2 (5 bases). Trimming left V 0 bases short and J 7 bases short, with 8 bases between. The germline V gene has CDR1 SGDLS and CDR2 YYNGEE. The CDR3 spans 12 residues. As DNA, the CDR3 is TGTGCCAGCAGCGTAGCTGAGGGAGAGCAGTACTTC. Its translation: CASSVAEGEQYF.

By sample share, this clonotype is medium-sized (0.01 to 0.1%). The chain combines TRBV9 with TRBJ2-1; 9 bases align to TRBD1. Germline V gene lookup returns CDR1 SGDLS and CDR2 YYNGEE. After removal of 3 bases from V and 6 bases from J, the junction contained 10 bases not matched to a gene. The CDR3 is made up of 16 amino acids. CDR3 DNA: TGTGCCAGCAGCGCTGCCGACAGGGGGTACTTCAATGAGCAGTTCTTC. Its translation is CASSAADRGYFNEQFF.

This clonotype was seen repeatedly, ten times or more. This chain's CDR3 is CASSVEGSGGLLRNEQFF. DNA of the CDR3: TGTGCCAGCAGCGTGGAAGGTAGCGGGGGCCTCCTGAGGAATGAGCAGTTCTTC. The genes are TRBV9 and TRBJ2-1; TRBD2 matches at 9 bases. The V and J ends lost 2 bases and 7 bases, in that order; junction bases with no gene match: 16. From germline, CDR1 is SGDLS and CDR2 YYNGEE. This CDR3 is 18 amino acids long.

This clonotype was detected many times. The rearrangement joins TRBV9 to TRBJ2-5, with 11 bases aligning to TRBD1. The V segment lost 3 bases and the J segment 5 bases; nucleotides outside the gene matches: 9. This CDR3 contains 16 residues. Germline lookup yields CDR1 SGDLS and CDR2 YYNGEE. The CDR3 region is CASSAASGQGVETQYF. In nucleotides, the CDR3 is TGTGCCAGCAGCGCTGCATCGGGACAGGGGGTGGAGACCCAGTACTTC.

This clonotype came up many times. The chain joins TRBV9 to TRBJ2-2; 9 nucleotides line up with TRBD2. CDR3 length equals 16 residues. Germline CDR1 reads SGDLS; CDR2 reads YYNGEE. Trimming cost V 2 bases and J 1 base; bases outside gene matches: 3. The CDR3 nucleotides are TGTGCCAGCAGCGTGGGAGCGGGAGGGAACACCGGGGAGCTGTTTTTT. Residues: CASSVGAGGNTGELFF.

Many counts were recorded for this clonotype. The chain couples TRBV9 to TRBJ1-2; unclear D gene. Germline CDR1 and CDR2: SGDLS and YYNGEE. Trimming pared 0 bases from V and 3 bases from J, leaving 15 bases between. CDR3 size: 16 residues. For the CDR3, the DNA is TGTGCCAGCAGCGTAGGGGTATCCCGGCTAGACTATGGCTACACCTTC. Its translation is CASSVGVSRLDYGYTF.

This clonotype was recorded many times. The DNA for the CDR3 is TGTGCCAGCAGCAGAGCCCCGACAGAATATGGAAACACCATATATTTT. As protein: CASSRAPTEYGNTIYF. The rearrangement links TRBV21-1 to TRBJ1-3; the table assigns TRBD1, which was not confirmed against the DNA. TRBV21-1 is an annotated pseudogene. CDR3 size: 16 residues.

This clonotype was observed at least ten times. This sequence joins TRBV9 and TRBJ2-7; D is perhaps TRBD2 (6 bases). The CDR3 runs to 14 residues. The V and J ends lost 4 bases and 5 bases respectively, with 16 bases between them. Germline CDR1 and CDR2: SGDLS and YYNGEE. CDR3 DNA: TGTGCCAGCAGCATAGATCCGGGAGCCCACGAGCAGTACTTC. Its translation: CASSIDPGAHEQYF.

The rearrangement joins TRBV9 to TRBJ2-2, with 7 bases aligning to TRBD2. After removal of 2 bases from V and 7 bases from J, the junction contained 8 bases not matched to a gene. This CDR3 has 15 amino acids. Looked up from germline, CDR1 is SGDLS and CDR2 is YYNGEE. The CDR3 region has the DNA TGTGCCAGCAGCGTCTATCCCGGGGGGATCGGGGAGCTGTTTTTT. As protein: CASSVYPGGIGELFF.

In this sample, this clonotype turned up many times. CDR3 residues: CASSVRTGATEAFF. The CDR3 DNA follows: TGTGCCAGCAGCGTCAGGACAGGGGCCACTGAAGCTTTCTTT. The chain joins TRBV9 to TRBJ1-1; 9 nucleotides agree with TRBD1. There are 14 residues in the CDR3. CDR1 and CDR2 (germline): SGDLS, YYNGEE. V lost 2 bases to trimming and J lost 4 bases; unmatched junction nucleotides: 3.

This clonotype was found many times. CDR3 nucleotides: TGTGCCAGCAGCGTCCGCTCGGGCGGGAGGGCCTGGAATGAGCAGTTCTTC. This translates into CASSVRSGGRAWNEQFF. The chain joins TRBV9 to TRBJ2-1, with 9 bases that match TRBD2. V was clipped by 2 bases and J by 7 bases; unmatched bases: 13. This CDR3 is built from 17 residues. Per the germline V gene, CDR1 is SGDLS and CDR2 is YYNGEE.

This clonotype has a count of ten or more. The V and J genes are TRBV9 and TRBJ2-7; D gene uncertain. The V end lost 1 base, the J end lost 6 bases, and 14 bases lay between the germline ends. The length of the CDR3 is 14 residues. CDR1 is SGDLS and CDR2 is YYNGEE in the germline V gene. This CDR3 reads CASSVTGSLSEQYF. The CDR3 DNA is TGTGCCAGCAGCGTAACTGGGTCCCTCAGCGAGCAGTACTTC.

This clonotype was recorded many times. This chain uses TRBV9 with TRBJ1-6; D unresolved. The CDR3 covers 14 residues. In germline, CDR1 is SGDLS, CDR2 YYNGEE. V was cut by 7 bases and J by 2 bases, with 10 bases left in between. The DNA of the CDR3 is TGTGCCAGCGGCGGTATGCCCTATAATTCACCCCTCCACTTT. Translation: CASGGMPYNSPLHF.

This clonotype has ten or more counts. The chain is built from TRBV9 and TRBJ2-1, with D perhaps TRBD1 or TRBD2 (5 bases each). The V end lost 4 bases, the J end lost 5 bases, and 16 bases lay between the germline ends. This CDR3 comprises 15 residues. The V gene's germline CDR1 is SGDLS and CDR2 YYNGEE. CDR3 loop: CASSQGERTDNEQFF. CDR3 coding DNA: TGTGCCAGCAGCCAAGGGGAACGGACTGACAATGAGCAGTTCTTC.

This clonotype appeared many times. The genes are TRBV9 and TRBJ2-2; possibly TRBD2 for D (5 bases). Trimming left V 0 bases short and J 2 bases short, with 11 bases between. The CDR3 spans 16 residues. Per germline, CDR1 SGDLS and CDR2 YYNGEE. The CDR3 protein is CASSVASSPNTGELFF. The DNA for the CDR3 is TGTGCCAGCAGCGTAGCTTCTAGCCCTAACACCGGGGAGCTGTTTTTT.

This clonotype has at least ten counts. The rearrangement uses TRBV9 and TRBJ1-1; no definite D call. This CDR3 has 13 amino acids. Germline V gene lookup returns CDR1 SGDLS and CDR2 YYNGEE. V was pared by 2 bases and J by 1 base, with 6 bases between. The CDR3 loop is CASSVKENTEAFF. CDR3 nucleotides: TGTGCCAGCAGCGTCAAGGAGAACACTGAAGCTTTCTTT.

This clonotype has a count of ten or more. J is TRBJ1-5 and V is TRBV9, with no clear D. The CDR3 totals 13 residues. CDR1 and CDR2 (germline): SGDLS, YYNGEE. The V end lost 5 bases, the J end lost 1 base, and 7 bases lay between the germline ends. CDR3 region: CASSPDSNQPQHF. CDR3 nucleotides: TGTGCCAGCAGTCCGGACAGCAATCAGCCCCAGCATTTT.

This clonotype was seen many times. V is TRBV3-1 and J is TRBJ2-2, with TRBD2 matching 15 bases. Trimming at V came to 5 bases and at J to 7 bases, leaving 14 bases not matched to a gene. Germline V gene sequence: CDR1 LGHDT, CDR2 YNNKEL (reference sequence). The CDR3 sequence is 19 residues long. The CDR3 region is CASSARTSGRGLGVGELFF. CDR3 in DNA: TGTGCCAGCAGCGCAAGGACTAGCGGGAGGGGACTTGGGGTCGGGGAGCTGTTTTTT.

This clonotype came up many times. The chain carries TRBV9 and TRBJ2-4; D is perhaps TRBD1 (7 bases). Trimming stripped 3 bases from V and 8 bases from J, with 12 bases between. The CDR3 is made up of 13 amino acids. CDR1 and CDR2 (germline): SGDLS, YYNGEE. The chain's CDR3 is CASSARGDDIQYF. The CDR3 DNA reads TGTGCCAGCAGCGCCAGGGGGGATGACATTCAGTACTTC.

This clonotype was recorded many times. The V and J genes are TRBV9 and TRBJ2-3, with D possibly TRBD2 on 6 matching bases. V dropped 0 bases and J dropped 4 bases, with 12 bases sitting between them. This CDR3 is 15 amino acids long. Germline CDR1 SGDLS, CDR2 YYNGEE. CDR3 in amino acids: CASSVGGLSSDTQYF. The CDR3, as DNA: TGTGCCAGCAGCGTAGGGGGACTCTCTTCAGATACGCAGTATTTT.

At least ten counts were recorded for this clonotype. J is TRBJ2-3 and V is TRBV9; D unresolved. V dropped 3 bases and J dropped 4 bases, with 15 bases sitting between them. The CDR3 is 15 amino acids. The V gene's germline CDR1 is SGDLS and CDR2 YYNGEE. The CDR3 loop is CASSARASRSDTQYF. The CDR3 region has the DNA TGTGCCAGCAGCGCTCGGGCTTCGAGGTCAGATACGCAGTATTTT.

This clonotype was counted at least ten times. The CDR3 spells CASSPSIASYYGYTF. The CDR3 nucleotides are TGTGCCAGCAGCCCCTCGATTGCATCCTACTATGGCTACACCTTC. The chain uses TRBV9 and TRBJ1-2; D ambiguous. CDR3 size: 15 residues. In germline, CDR1 is SGDLS, CDR2 YYNGEE. The germline V and J ends were trimmed by 4 bases and 3 bases, with 16 bases remaining between them. The whole variable domain, filled in from reference TRBV9 and TRBJ1-2, reads DSGVTQTPKHLITATGQRVTLRCSPRSGDLSVYWYQQSLDQGLQFLIQYYNGEERAKGNILERFSAQQFPDLHSELNLSSLELGDSALYFCASSPSIASYYGYTFGSGTRLTVV.

In this sample, this clonotype turned up many times. The chain is built from TRBV9 and TRBJ1-5, with a tentative D call TRBD1 (5 bases). V was shortened by 7 bases and J by 7 bases, with 21 bases between the two germline ends. The CDR3 length is 15 residues. Germline values: CDR1 SGDLS, CDR2 YYNGEE. CDR3 in amino acids: CASSGGNIDGQPQHF. The CDR3 DNA follows: TGTGCCAGCTCGGGGGGGAACATTGACGGACAGCCCCAGCATTTT.

The sample holds many counts of this clonotype. The rearrangement links TRBV9 to TRBJ2-6; D remains unclear. The CDR3 is 14 residues long. CDR1 SGDLS and CDR2 YYNGEE come from the germline V gene. Trimming shortened V by 6 bases and J by 0 bases, and 7 bases separated the two germline ends. The CDR3 reads CASKESSGANVLTF. In DNA, the CDR3 is TGTGCCAGCAAGGAGAGCTCTGGGGCCAACGTCCTGACTTTC.

At least ten counts were recorded for this clonotype. V usage is TRBV9 and J usage is TRBJ2-3; TRBD2 matches 7 bases. Germline CDR1 reads SGDLS; CDR2 reads YYNGEE. CDR3 size: 13 residues. J lost 9 bases, V lost 0 bases, and 4 bases had no gene match. CDR3 sequence reads: CASSVGGLTTQYF. The CDR3, as DNA: TGTGCCAGCAGCGTAGGGGGACTAACCACGCAGTATTTT.